The 23 T cell receptor beta chains presented below share a single source sample, sequenced in a study of T cell repertoires in cytomegalovirus infection. Each CDR3 protein is one row after TCRdb ran MiXCR on the reads. The sample yields 300,000 to 400,000 distinct CDR3 sequences, around 18% seen once. The sequenced material came from PBMCs. These TCRs come from a human donor in good health (CMV status not recorded). Some clones in this sample may be carry-over from other donors' samples.

This clonotype has ten or more counts. V gene TRBV7-2 combines with J gene TRBJ2-7, with TRBD2 identical over 7 bases. V shed 3 bases and J 2 bases; nucleotides not matched to a gene: 1. Germline loops: CDR1 SGHTA, CDR2 FQGNSA. The length of the CDR3 is 13 residues. The CDR3 reads CASSFTSAYEQYF. The CDR3 region has the DNA TGTGCCAGCAGCTTTACTAGCGCCTACGAGCAGTACTTC.

The sample holds many counts of this clonotype. The rearrangement uses TRBV7-2 and TRBJ2-3; D is ambiguous. The length of the CDR3 is 15 residues. Trimming removed 1 base at V and 2 bases at J, with 10 bases between. CDR1 and CDR2 from the germline V gene are SGHTA and FQGNSA. This CDR3 is CASSLVGLFTDTQYF. The CDR3 coding sequence is TGTGCCAGCAGCTTAGTTGGCCTATTCACAGATACGCAGTATTTT.

CDR3 sequence (DNA): TGTGCCATCAGTATAACAGGGGGCACTGAAGCTTTCTTT. This translates into CAISITGGTEAFF. The chain is built from TRBV10-3 and TRBJ1-1; TRBD1 agrees at 8 bases. CDR3 size: 13 residues. CDR1 and CDR2 from the germline V gene are ENHRY and SYGVKD. V trimming: 5 bases; J trimming: 4 bases; junction bases outside the gene matches: 3.

This clonotype occurred many times. V is TRBV7-8 and J is TRBJ2-5; a weak D match, TRBD1 (6 bases). The CDR3 totals 15 residues. Deletions cut 2 bases from V and 2 bases from J, with 12 bases between. Germline V gene lookup returns CDR1 SGHVS and CDR2 FQNEAQ. This CDR3 reads CASSLHQGKQETQYF. The CDR3 DNA reads as TGTGCCAGCAGCTTACACCAGGGGAAGCAAGAGACCCAGTACTTC.

This clonotype showed up many times. This rearrangement joins TRBV7-6 to TRBJ2-1, with 7 bases aligning to TRBD1. CDR3 size: 20 residues. Germline-derived CDR1 and CDR2 are SGHVS and FNYEAQ. With V trimmed by 3 bases and J by 0 bases, 17 bases remained unmatched. The DNA for the CDR3 is TGTGCCAGCAGCTTCCAAAGGGGGCTAGCTGATGTTAGCTCCTACAATGAGCAGTTCTTC. Its protein is CASSFQRGLADVSSYNEQFF.

This clonotype has only a few counts. The chain joins TRBV5-4 to TRBJ2-5, with no clear D. Germline-derived CDR1 and CDR2 are SGHNT and YYREEE (reference sequence). V was pared by 0 bases and J by 5 bases, with 14 bases between. The CDR3 totals 15 residues. CDR3 sequence (DNA): TGTGCCAGCAGCTTGGAAAGCGATTTCCGGGAGACCCAGTACTTC. Its protein is CASSLESDFRETQYF.

This clonotype came up a few times. The chain recombines TRBV12-3 or TRBV12-4 with TRBJ1-1, with a tentative D call TRBD1 (6 bases). V was shortened by 3 bases and J by 1 base, with 9 bases between the two germline ends. CDR3 length equals 14 residues. CDR3 loop: CASSFGTTNTEAFF. The CDR3 bases are TGTGCCAGCAGTTTTGGGACAACGAACACTGAAGCTTTCTTT.

This clonotype was counted between two and nine times. The chain has TRBV20-1 and TRBJ1-5, with D unclear. The CDR3 is 12 amino acids. The V end was cut by 1 base, the J end by 11 bases, with 12 bases between. Germline CDR1 and CDR2: DFQATT and SNEGSKA (reference sequence). The chain's CDR3 is CSARAGRSTQHF. Written as DNA, the CDR3 is TGCAGTGCTAGAGCTGGCAGGTCAACCCAGCATTTT.

This clonotype has ten or more counts. The chain couples TRBV7-2 to TRBJ2-3, with D perhaps TRBD2 (6 bases). The V gene lost 5 bases and the J gene lost 1 base, with 19 bases spanning the gap. Germline V CDR1 and CDR2: SGHTA, FQGNSA. This CDR3 is 17 amino acids long. CDR3 nucleotides: TGTGCCAGCAGCCTCAGATCGGTAGGAGGGGGCACAGATACGCAGTATTTT. Residues: CASSLRSVGGGTDTQYF.

This clonotype was detected ten times or more. The CDR3 protein is CASSSAGQLYGYTF. CDR3 coding DNA: TGTGCCAGCAGTTCCGCGGGACAGCTCTATGGCTACACCTTC. The chain recombines TRBV12-3 or TRBV12-4 with TRBJ1-2; TRBD1 matches 7 bases. The V and J ends lost 4 bases and 4 bases, in that order; junction bases with no gene match: 6. There are 14 residues in the CDR3.

The V call is TRBV19, the J call TRBJ2-2; 15 positions match TRBD2. V gave up 6 bases and J gave up 7 bases; unmatched junction bases: 9. Germline values: CDR1 LNHDA, CDR2 SQIVND (reference sequence). CDR3 length equals 17 residues. In DNA form, the CDR3 reads TGTGCCAGTAGGAGACCGGGACTAGCGGGAGGAATCGGGGAGCTGTTTTTT. This encodes CASRRPGLAGGIGELFF.

This clonotype was seen only a few times. This chain uses TRBV20-1 with TRBJ2-3, with a tentative D call TRBD2 (6 bases). Germline CDR1 and CDR2: DFQATT and SNEGSKA (reference sequence). This CDR3 is 13 amino acids long. Trimming took off 6 bases at V and 5 bases at J, with 15 bases between the two ends. For the CDR3, the DNA is TGCAGTGCCAGTGACACGGGAGTAGATACGCAGTATTTT. Residues: CSASDTGVDTQYF.

This clonotype has ten or more counts. The chain recombines TRBV5-1 with TRBJ1-1; D remains unclear. Germline V CDR1 and CDR2: SGHRS, YFSETQ. V lost 1 base and J lost 5, with 6 bases in between. The CDR3 is made up of 12 amino acids. The CDR3 DNA reads TGCGCCAGCAGCTTGCCAGGTACTGAAGCTTTCTTT. It yields the protein CASSLPGTEAFF. Full variable domain (missing parts from reference TRBV5-1 and TRBJ1-1): KAGVTQTPRYLIKTRGQQVTLSCSPISGHRSVSWYQQTPGQGLQFLFEYFSETQRNKGNFPGRFSGRQFSNSRSEMNVSTLELGDSALYLCASSLPGTEAFFGQGTRLTVV.

This clonotype was counted between two and nine times. This sequence joins TRBV12-3 or TRBV12-4 and TRBJ1-1; D not certain. The V and J ends lost 2 bases and 8 bases respectively, with 9 bases between them. This CDR3 is built from 12 residues. The CDR3 reads CASSLIPGEAFF. CDR3 nucleotides: TGTGCCAGCAGTTTAATCCCGGGAGAAGCTTTCTTT.

In this sample, this clonotype turned up many times. CDR3 in amino acids: CASSLSRTGAYEQYF. CDR3 coding DNA: TGTGCCAGCAGCTTATCAAGGACAGGCGCCTACGAGCAGTACTTC. The V call is TRBV7-8, the J call TRBJ2-7; 7 bases are shared with TRBD1. Looked up from germline, CDR1 is SGHVS and CDR2 is FQNEAQ. Trimming cost V 2 bases and J 2 bases; bases outside gene matches: 6. This CDR3 is 15 amino acids long.

This clonotype was counted a few times. The J gene is TRBJ2-3, the V gene TRBV6-5, with D possibly TRBD2 on 6 matching bases. CDR3 size: 15 residues. Trimming removed 7 bases from V and 2 bases from J, with 16 bases in between. Germline CDR1 MNHEY, CDR2 SVGAGI. The CDR3 loop reads CASTGQGLFTDTQYF. In DNA form, the CDR3 reads TGTGCCAGCACTGGTCAAGGACTATTCACAGATACGCAGTATTTT.

This clonotype was counted only a few times. The rearrangement uses TRBV20-1 and TRBJ2-7; 10 nucleotides align to TRBD2. Trimming removed 2 bases from V and 3 bases from J; junction bases left unmatched: 1. The germline V gene has CDR1 DFQATT and CDR2 SNEGSKA (reference sequence). CDR3 length: 13 amino acids. The DNA of the CDR3 is TGCAGTGCTAGACTAGCGGGAGACTACGAGCAGTACTTC. This translates into CSARLAGDYEQYF.

This clonotype was detected a few times. The V gene is TRBV28, the J gene TRBJ2-1, with 11 bases aligning to TRBD2. The CDR3 has 15 residues. Germline V gene sequence: CDR1 MDHEN, CDR2 SYDVKM. V gave up 1 base and J gave up 9 bases; unmatched junction bases: 5. The CDR3 DNA reads as TGTGCCAGCAGTTTATTTAGCGGGGGGGCCGGTGAGCAGTTCTTC. This sequence encodes CASSLFSGGAGEQFF. The full variable domain, rest sourced from reference TRBV28 and TRBJ2-1, is DVKVTQSSRYLVKRTGEKVFLECVQDMDHENMFWYRQDPGLGLRLIYFSYDVKMKEKGDIPEGYSVSREKKERFSLILESASTNQTSMYLCASSLFSGGAGEQFFGPGTRLTVL.

This clonotype was picked up many times. This chain joins TRBV7-9 and TRBJ2-7; D is unresolved. Germline lookup yields CDR1 SEHNR and CDR2 FQNEAQ (reference sequence). V lost 3 bases, J lost 2 bases, and 11 bases lay in between. CDR3 length: 14 residues. DNA for the CDR3: TGTGCCAGCAGCTTGCCAGTGGCACCCTACGAGCAGTACTTC. This sequence encodes CASSLPVAPYEQYF. Filled out from reference TRBV7-9 and TRBJ2-7, the complete variable domain reads DTGVSQNPRHKITKRGQNVTFRCDPISEHNRLYWYRQTLGQGPEFLTYFQNEAQLEKSRLLSDRFSAERPKGSFSTLEIQRTEQGDSAMYLCASSLPVAPYEQYFGPGTRLTVT.

This clonotype was counted between two and nine times. The genes are TRBV7-9 and TRBJ2-1; unclear D gene. Germline-derived CDR1 and CDR2 are SEHNR and FQNEAQ (reference sequence). V lost 6 bases and J 7 bases, leaving 19 bases between the germline ends. The length of the CDR3 is 15 residues. CDR3 bases: TGTGCCAGCAGAAGGCGCACAGCAAATAGTAATGAGCAGTTCTTC. Translation gives CASRRRTANSNEQFF.

The chain uses TRBV7-6 and TRBJ2-1, with D perhaps TRBD2 (5 bases). The germline CDR1 and CDR2 sequences are SGHVS and FNYEAQ. With 4 bases removed from V and 5 bases from J, the gap between germline ends came to 12 bases. CDR3 length: 14 residues. The CDR3 sequence: CASSSIRGHNEQFF. CDR3 bases: TGTGCCAGCAGCTCAATAAGAGGGCACAATGAGCAGTTCTTC.

This clonotype was counted at least ten times. The chain links TRBV6-2 or TRBV6-3 to TRBJ2-3; 7 nucleotides match TRBD2. Germline V gives CDR1 MNHEY, CDR2 SVGEGT. The J segment lost 0 bases and the V segment lost 0 bases, leaving 6 bases of the junction unmatched. The CDR3 is made up of 17 amino acids. The CDR3 region is CASSYSIVRGSTDTQYF. CDR3 coding DNA: TGTGCCAGCAGTTACTCGATTGTGCGGGGGAGCACAGATACGCAGTATTTT.

This clonotype was picked up many times. V and J are TRBV7-9 and TRBJ1-1; 9 bases match TRBD1. CDR3 length equals 17 residues. CDR1 and CDR2 (germline): SEHNR, FQNEAQ (reference sequence). J gave up 5 bases and V 5 bases, and 15 bases lay outside the gene matches. The CDR3 spells CASSPTPGTGSWTEAFF. In DNA form, the CDR3 reads TGTGCCAGCAGCCCGACGCCCGGGACAGGGAGTTGGACTGAAGCTTTCTTT.